This T cell receptor (beta chain) was documented in a study of blood T cell repertoires in COVID-19. Study-level background: The cDNA or gDNA used as material had been derived from T cells, B-cell-depleted T cells, or PBMCs.

The table came from immunoSEQ multiplex PCR; TCRdb's copy has only in-frame clones and leaves some out. The sample lists some 250,000 clones; around 87% were seen once. Each participant's cohort was designated according to participant-reported clinical history. The sequenced sample was PBMCs or T cells enriched from blood (not recorded which). This receptor was taken from a woman aged 40 to 50 with acute COVID-19.

Written as DNA, the CDR3 is TGTGCCAGCAGCTTGGGACACGGCCCGGATACGCAGTATTTT. It is translated as CASSLGHGPDTQYF. V and J are TRBV7-3 and TRBJ2-3; D may be TRBD1 (6 bases). Deletions cut 3 bases from V and 6 bases from J, with 13 bases between. Germline V gene sequence: CDR1 SGHTA, CDR2 FQGTGA. This CDR3 spans 14 amino acids.